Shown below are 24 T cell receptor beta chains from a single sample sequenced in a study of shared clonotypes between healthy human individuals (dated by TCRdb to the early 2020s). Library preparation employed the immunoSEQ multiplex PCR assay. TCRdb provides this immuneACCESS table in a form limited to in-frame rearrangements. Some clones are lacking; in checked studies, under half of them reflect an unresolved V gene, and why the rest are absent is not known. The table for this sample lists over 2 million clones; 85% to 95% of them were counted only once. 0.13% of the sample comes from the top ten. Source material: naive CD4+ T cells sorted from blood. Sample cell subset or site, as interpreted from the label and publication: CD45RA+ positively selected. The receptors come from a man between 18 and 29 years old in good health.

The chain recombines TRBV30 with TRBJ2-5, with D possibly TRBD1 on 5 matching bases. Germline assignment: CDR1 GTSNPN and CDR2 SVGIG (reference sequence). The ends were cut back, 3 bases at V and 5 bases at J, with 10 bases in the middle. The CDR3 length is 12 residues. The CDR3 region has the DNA TGTGCCTGGAGGGGCAGGGTTGAGACCCAGTACTTC. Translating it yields CAWRGRVETQYF.

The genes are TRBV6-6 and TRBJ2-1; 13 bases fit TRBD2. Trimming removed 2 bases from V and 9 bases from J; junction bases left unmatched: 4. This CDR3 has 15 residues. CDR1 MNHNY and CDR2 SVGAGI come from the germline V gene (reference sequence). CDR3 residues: CASSYRTSGSGEQFF. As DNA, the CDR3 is TGTGCCAGCAGTTACCGGACTAGCGGGAGTGGTGAGCAGTTCTTC.

The CDR3 DNA follows: TGTGCCATCAGTGAATCCTCAGGGCCCCATGAAGCTTTCTTT. This encodes CAISESSGPHEAFF. V is TRBV10-3 and J is TRBJ1-1; tentatively, D is TRBD1 (5 bases). This CDR3 has 14 amino acids. V lost 3 bases and J 7 bases, leaving 15 bases between the germline ends. Germline CDR1 ENHRY, CDR2 SYGVKD.

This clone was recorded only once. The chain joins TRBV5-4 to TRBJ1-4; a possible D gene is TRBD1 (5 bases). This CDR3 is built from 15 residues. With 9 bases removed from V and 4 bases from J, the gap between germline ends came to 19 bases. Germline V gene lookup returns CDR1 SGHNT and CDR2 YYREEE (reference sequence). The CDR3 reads CATHKEAGLNEKLFF. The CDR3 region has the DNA TGTGCCACCCATAAAGAGGCAGGGCTTAATGAAAAACTGTTTTTT.

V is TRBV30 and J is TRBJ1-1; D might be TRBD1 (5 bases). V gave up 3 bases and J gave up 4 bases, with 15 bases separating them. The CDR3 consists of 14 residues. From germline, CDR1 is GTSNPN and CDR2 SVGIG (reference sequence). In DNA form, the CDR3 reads TGTGCCTGGAGGAGGTCGGGGGGAGCCACTGAAGCTTTCTTT. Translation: CAWRRSGGATEAFF.

CDR3 in amino acids: CASSLPTSGTGGGEQYF. The CDR3 nucleotides read TGCGCCAGCAGCCTACCTACCTCCGGGACAGGGGGCGGCGAGCAGTACTTC. The chain recombines TRBV5-1 with TRBJ2-7; 12 nucleotides agree with TRBD1. Germline values: CDR1 SGHRS, CDR2 YFSETQ. The length of the CDR3 is 17 residues. The J segment lost 6 bases and the V segment lost 4 bases, leaving 14 bases of the junction unmatched.

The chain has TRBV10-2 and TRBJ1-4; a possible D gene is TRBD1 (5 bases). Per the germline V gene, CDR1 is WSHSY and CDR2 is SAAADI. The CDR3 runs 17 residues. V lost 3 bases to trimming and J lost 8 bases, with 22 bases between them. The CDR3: CASSDWGPAWEEEKLFF. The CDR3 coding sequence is TGCGCCAGCAGTGATTGGGGACCAGCCTGGGAGGAGGAAAAACTGTTTTTT.

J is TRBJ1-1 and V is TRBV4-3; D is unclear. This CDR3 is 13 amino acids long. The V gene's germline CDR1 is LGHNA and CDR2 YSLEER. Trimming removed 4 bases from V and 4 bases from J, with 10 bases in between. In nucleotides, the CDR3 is TGCGCCAGCAGCCCAGAGTGGGGCACTGAAGCTTTCTTT. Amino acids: CASSPEWGTEAFF.

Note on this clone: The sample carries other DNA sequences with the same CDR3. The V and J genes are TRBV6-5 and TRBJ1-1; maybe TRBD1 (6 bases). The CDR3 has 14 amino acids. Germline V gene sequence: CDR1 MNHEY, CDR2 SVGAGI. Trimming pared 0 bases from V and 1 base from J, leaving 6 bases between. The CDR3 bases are TGTGCCAGCAGTTACTCGACAGGGAACACTGAAGCTTTCTTT. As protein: CASSYSTGNTEAFF.

The CDR3 spells CASSPRQQGAKNYGYTF. In DNA, the CDR3 is TGTGCCAGCTCACCCCGTCAGCAGGGGGCCAAGAACTATGGCTACACCTTC. The V call is TRBV18, the J call TRBJ1-2; 8 nucleotides agree with TRBD1. The CDR3 loop spans 17 amino acids. CDR1 KGHSH and CDR2 LQKENI come from the germline V gene. Germline trimming cut 3 bases from V and 2 bases from J; bases unmatched to any gene: 11.

CDR3 sequence (DNA): TGTGCCAGCAGCTTAGCGGGACAGACTCAGCCCCAGCATTTT. Its protein is CASSLAGQTQPQHF. The chain combines TRBV7-9 with TRBJ1-5; 7 bases match TRBD1. From germline, CDR1 is SEHNR and CDR2 FQNEAQ (reference sequence). The CDR3 totals 14 residues. With V trimmed by 0 bases and J by 6 bases, 2 bases remained unmatched.

The CDR3 coding sequence is TGTGCCATCGGGACGGCTGGAAACACCATATATTTT. It translates to CAIGTAGNTIYF. The chain joins TRBV10-3 to TRBJ1-3; D perhaps matches TRBD1 (5 bases). CDR1 and CDR2 (germline): ENHRY, SYGVKD. V lost 8 bases and J 2 bases, leaving 7 bases between the germline ends. This CDR3 comprises 12 residues.

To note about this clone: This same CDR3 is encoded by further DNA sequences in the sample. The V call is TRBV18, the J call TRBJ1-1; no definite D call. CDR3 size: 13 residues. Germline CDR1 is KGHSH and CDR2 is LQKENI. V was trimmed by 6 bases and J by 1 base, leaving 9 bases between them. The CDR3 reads CASSRQGNTEAFF. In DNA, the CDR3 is TGTGCCAGCTCTCGACAAGGGAACACTGAAGCTTTCTTT.

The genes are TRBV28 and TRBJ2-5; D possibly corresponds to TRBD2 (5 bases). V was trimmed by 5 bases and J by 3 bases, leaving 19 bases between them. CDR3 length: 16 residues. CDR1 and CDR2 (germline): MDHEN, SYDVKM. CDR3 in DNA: TGTGCCAGCAGTCCCCACGTTGGGAGAAAGGAAGAGACCCAGTACTTC. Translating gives CASSPHVGRKEETQYF.

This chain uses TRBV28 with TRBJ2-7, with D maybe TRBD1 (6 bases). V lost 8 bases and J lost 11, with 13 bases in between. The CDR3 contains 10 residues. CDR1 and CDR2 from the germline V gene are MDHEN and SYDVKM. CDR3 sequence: CASLSGTKYF. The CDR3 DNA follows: TGTGCCAGCCTGTCCGGGACAAAGTACTTC.

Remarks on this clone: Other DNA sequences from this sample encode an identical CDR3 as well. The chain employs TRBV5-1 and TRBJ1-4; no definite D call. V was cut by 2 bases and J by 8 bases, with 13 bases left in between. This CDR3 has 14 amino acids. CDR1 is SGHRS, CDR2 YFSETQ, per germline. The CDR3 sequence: CASSLGGLGEKLFF. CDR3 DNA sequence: TGCGCCAGCAGCTTAGGAGGGCTTGGGGAAAAACTGTTTTTT.

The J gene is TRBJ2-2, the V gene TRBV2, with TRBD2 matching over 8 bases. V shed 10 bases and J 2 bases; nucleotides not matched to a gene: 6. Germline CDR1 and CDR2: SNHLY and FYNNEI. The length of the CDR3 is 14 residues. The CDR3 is CAIESGSNTGELFF. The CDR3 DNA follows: TGTGCCATCGAGAGCGGGAGCAACACCGGGGAGCTGTTTTTT.

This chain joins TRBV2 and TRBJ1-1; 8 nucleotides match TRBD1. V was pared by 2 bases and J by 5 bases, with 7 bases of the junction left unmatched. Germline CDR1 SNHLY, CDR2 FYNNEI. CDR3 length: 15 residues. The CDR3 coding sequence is TGTGCCAGCAGTGAATCGGGCAGGGGGCGGACTGAAGCTTTCTTT. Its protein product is CASSESGRGRTEAFF.

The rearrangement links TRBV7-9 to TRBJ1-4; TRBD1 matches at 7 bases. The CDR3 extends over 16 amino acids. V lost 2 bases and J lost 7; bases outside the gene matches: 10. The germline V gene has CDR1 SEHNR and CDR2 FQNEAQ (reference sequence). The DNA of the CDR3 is TGTGCCAGCAGCTTATCAAACAGGGGAATGAGTGAAAAACTGTTTTTT. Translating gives CASSLSNRGMSEKLFF. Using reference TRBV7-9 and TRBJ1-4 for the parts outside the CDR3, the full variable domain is DTGVSQNPRHKITKRGQNVTFRCDPISEHNRLYWYRQTLGQGPEFLTYFQNEAQLEKSRLLSDRFSAERPKGSFSTLEIQRTEQGDSAMYLCASSLSNRGMSEKLFFGSGTQLSVL.

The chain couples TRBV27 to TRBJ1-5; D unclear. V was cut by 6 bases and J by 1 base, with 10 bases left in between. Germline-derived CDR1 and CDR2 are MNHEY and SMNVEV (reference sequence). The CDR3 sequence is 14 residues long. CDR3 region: CASRRDGSNQPQHF. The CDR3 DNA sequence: TGTGCCAGCAGAAGGGATGGGAGCAATCAGCCCCAGCATTTT.

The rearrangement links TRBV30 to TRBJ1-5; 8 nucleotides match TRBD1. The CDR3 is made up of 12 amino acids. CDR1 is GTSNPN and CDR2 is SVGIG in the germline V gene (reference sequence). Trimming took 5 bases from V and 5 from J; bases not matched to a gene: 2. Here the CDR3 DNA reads TGTGCCTGGGACAGGGGAGATCAGCCCCAGCATTTT. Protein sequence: CAWDRGDQPQHF. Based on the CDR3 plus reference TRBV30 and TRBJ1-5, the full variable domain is SQTIHQWPATLVQPVGSPLSLECTVEGTSNPNLYWYRQAAGRGLQLLFYSVGIGQISSEVPQNLSASRPQDRQFILSSKKLLLSDSGFYLCAWDRGDQPQHFGDGTRLSIL.

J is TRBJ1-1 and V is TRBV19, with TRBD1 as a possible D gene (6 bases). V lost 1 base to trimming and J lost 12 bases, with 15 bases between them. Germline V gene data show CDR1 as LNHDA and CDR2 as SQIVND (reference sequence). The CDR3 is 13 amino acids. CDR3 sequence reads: CASSIVGQTRPFF. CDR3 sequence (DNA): TGTGCCAGTAGTATAGTCGGACAGACGAGACCTTTCTTT.

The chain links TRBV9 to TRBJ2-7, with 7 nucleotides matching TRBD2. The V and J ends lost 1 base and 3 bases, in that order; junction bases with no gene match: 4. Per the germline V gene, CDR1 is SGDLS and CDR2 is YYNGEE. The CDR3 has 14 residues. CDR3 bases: TGTGCCAGCAGCGTATGGGCGGGAGACTACGAGCAGTACTTC. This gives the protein CASSVWAGDYEQYF.

The CDR3 DNA sequence: TGCGCCAGCAGCCAAGAGGTCTTTAGCACAGATACGCAGTATTTT. This encodes CASSQEVFSTDTQYF. V gene TRBV4-3 combines with J gene TRBJ2-3, with D hard to call. This CDR3 is built from 15 residues. Between the trimmed V and J ends, which lost 0 bases and 0 bases, there was a span of 7 bases. Germline values: CDR1 LGHNA, CDR2 YSLEER.